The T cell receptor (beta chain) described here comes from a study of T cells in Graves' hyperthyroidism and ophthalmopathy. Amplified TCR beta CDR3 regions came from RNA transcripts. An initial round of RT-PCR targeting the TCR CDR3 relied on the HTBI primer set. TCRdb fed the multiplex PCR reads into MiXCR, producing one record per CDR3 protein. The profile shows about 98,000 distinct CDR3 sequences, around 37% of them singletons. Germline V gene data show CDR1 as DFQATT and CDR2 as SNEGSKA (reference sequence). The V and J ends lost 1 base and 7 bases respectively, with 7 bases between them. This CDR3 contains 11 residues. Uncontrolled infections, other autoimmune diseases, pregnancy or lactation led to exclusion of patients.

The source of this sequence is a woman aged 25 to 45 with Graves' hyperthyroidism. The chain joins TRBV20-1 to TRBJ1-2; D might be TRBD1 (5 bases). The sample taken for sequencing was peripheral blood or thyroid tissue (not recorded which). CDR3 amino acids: CSARGGSGYTF. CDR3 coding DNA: TGCAGTGCTAGAGGGGGCAGTGGCTACACCTTC.